This TCR beta chain was observed in a study of blood T cell repertoires in COVID-19. V lost 0 bases and J 4 bases, leaving 9 bases between the germline ends. The germline V gene has CDR1 SGDLS and CDR2 YYNGEE. The CDR3 covers 14 residues. Method: immunoSEQ multiplex PCR; TCRdb's copy keeps in-frame clones and lacks some. The table has some 45,000 clones, approximately 85% seen once; the top ten hold around 29%. The sample taken for sequencing was peripheral blood. The sequence was collected from a woman aged 80 or over with acute or convalescent COVID-19. The chain joins TRBV9 to TRBJ2-3; unclear D gene. The CDR3 bases are TGTGCCAGCAGCGTAGAACCACCGGCAGATACGCAGTATTTT. This sequence encodes CASSVEPPADTQYF.